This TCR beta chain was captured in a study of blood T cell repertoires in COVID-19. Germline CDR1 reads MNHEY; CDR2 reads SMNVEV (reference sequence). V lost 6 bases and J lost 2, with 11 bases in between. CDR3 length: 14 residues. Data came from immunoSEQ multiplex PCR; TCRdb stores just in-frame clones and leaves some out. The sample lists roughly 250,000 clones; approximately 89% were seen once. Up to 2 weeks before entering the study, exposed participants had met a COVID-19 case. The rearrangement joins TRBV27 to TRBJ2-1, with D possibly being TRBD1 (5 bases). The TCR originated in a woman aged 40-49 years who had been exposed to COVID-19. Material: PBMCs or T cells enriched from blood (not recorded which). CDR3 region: CASRRTYPYNEQFF. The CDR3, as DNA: TGTGCCAGCAGGAGGACATACCCCTACAATGAGCAGTTCTTC.